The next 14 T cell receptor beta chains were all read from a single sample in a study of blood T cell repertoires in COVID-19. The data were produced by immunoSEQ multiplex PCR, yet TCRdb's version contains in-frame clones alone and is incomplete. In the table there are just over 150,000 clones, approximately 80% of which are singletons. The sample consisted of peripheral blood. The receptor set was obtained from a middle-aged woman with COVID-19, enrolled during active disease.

The CDR3 protein is CASSRRDREVGYTF. In DNA, the CDR3 is TGTGCCAGTAGTCGCCGGGACAGGGAGGTTGGCTACACCTTC. The J gene is TRBJ1-2, the V gene TRBV19; TRBD1 agrees at 9 bases. The germline CDR1 and CDR2 sequences are LNHDA and SQIVND (reference sequence). V lost 5 bases and J lost 7; bases outside the gene matches: 8. The CDR3 extends over 14 amino acids.

CDR3 sequence: CASSEVGSLADNSPLHF. The CDR3 DNA is TGTGCCAGCAGTGAAGTAGGTTCTTTAGCGGATAATTCACCCCTCCACTTT. This chain uses TRBV2 with TRBJ1-6; D is unresolved. CDR3 length: 17 amino acids. Germline V gene data show CDR1 as SNHLY and CDR2 as FYNNEI. Trimming removed 1 base at V and 5 bases at J, with 15 bases between.

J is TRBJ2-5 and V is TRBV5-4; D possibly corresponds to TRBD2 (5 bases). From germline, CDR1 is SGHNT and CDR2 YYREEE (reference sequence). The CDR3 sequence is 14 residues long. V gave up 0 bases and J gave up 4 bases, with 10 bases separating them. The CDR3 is CASSLELDRETQYF. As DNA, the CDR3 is TGTGCCAGCAGCTTGGAACTAGATCGAGAGACCCAGTACTTC.

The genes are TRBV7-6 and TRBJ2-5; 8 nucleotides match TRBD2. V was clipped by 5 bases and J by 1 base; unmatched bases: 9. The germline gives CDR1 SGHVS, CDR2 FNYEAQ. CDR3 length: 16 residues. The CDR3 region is CASSPRLARTQETQYF. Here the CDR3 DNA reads TGTGCCAGCAGCCCCAGACTAGCGCGGACCCAAGAGACCCAGTACTTC.

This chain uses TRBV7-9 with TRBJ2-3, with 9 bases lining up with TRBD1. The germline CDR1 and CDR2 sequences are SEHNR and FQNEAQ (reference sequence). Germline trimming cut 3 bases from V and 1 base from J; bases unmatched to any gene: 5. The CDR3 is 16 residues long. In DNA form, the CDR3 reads TGTGCCAGCAGCTTCCCGACAGGGGGGCGCACAGATACGCAGTATTTT. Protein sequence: CASSFPTGGRTDTQYF.

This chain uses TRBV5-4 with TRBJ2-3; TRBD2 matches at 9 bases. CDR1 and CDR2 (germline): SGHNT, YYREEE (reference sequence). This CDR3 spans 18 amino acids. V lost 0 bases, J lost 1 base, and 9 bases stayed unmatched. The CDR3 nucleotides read TGTGCCAGCAGCTTGGGACCCGTGGCTAGCGGGGGCACAGATACGCAGTATTTT. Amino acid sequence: CASSLGPVASGGTDTQYF.

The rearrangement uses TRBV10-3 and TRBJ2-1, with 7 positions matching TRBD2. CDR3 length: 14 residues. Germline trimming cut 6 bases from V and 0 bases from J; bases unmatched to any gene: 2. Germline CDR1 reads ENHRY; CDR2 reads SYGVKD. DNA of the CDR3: TGTGCCATCAGAGCGGGGAGCTCCTACAATGAGCAGTTCTTC. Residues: CAIRAGSSYNEQFF.

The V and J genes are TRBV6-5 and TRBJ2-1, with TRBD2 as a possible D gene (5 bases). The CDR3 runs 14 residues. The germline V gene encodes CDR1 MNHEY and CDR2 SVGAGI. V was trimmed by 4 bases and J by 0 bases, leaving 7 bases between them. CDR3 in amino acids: CASSSEGSYNEQFF. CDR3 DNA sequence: TGTGCCAGCAGTTCCGAGGGCTCCTACAATGAGCAGTTCTTC.

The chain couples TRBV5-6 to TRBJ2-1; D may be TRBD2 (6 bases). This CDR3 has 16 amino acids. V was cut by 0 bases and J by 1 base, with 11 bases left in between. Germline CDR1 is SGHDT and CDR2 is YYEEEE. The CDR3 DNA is TGTGCCAGCAGCTTGGCCCCTAGCGCATCCTACAATGAGCAGTTCTTC. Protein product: CASSLAPSASYNEQFF.

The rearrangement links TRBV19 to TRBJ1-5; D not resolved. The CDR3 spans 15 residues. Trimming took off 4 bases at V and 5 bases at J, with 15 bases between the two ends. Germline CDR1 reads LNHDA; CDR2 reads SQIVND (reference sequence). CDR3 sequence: CASSTYSPFHQPQHF. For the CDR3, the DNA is TGTGCCAGTAGTACTTATAGCCCCTTCCATCAGCCCCAGCATTTT.

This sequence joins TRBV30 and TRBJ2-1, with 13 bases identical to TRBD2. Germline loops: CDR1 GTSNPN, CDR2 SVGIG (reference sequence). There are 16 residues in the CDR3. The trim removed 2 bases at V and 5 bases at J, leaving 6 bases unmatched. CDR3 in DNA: TGTGCCTGGAGTCGGGGACTAGCGGGATCTAACAATGAGCAGTTCTTC. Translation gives CAWSRGLAGSNNEQFF.

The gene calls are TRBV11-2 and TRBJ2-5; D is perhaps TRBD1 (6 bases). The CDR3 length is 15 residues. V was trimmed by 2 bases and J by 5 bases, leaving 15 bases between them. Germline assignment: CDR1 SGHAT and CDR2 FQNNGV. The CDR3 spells CASSLKQGVRETQYF. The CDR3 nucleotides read TGTGCCAGCAGCTTAAAACAGGGTGTCCGGGAGACCCAGTACTTC.

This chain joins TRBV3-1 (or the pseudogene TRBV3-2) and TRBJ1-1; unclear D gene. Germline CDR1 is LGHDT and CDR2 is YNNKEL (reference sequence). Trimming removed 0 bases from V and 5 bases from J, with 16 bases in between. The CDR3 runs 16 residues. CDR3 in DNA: TGTGCCAGCAGCCAAGATCCGAGGAGGCGGCCGACTGAAGCTTTCTTT. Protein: CASSQDPRRRPTEAFF.

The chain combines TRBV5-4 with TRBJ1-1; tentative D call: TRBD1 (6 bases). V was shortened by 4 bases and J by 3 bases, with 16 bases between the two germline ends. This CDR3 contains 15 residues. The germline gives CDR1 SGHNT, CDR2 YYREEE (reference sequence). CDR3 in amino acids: CASSPEQGRYTEAFF. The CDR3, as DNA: TGTGCCAGCAGCCCCGAACAGGGAAGATACACTGAAGCTTTCTTT.